Presented here are 22 T cell receptor beta chains from one specimen sequenced in a study of blood T cell repertoires in COVID-19 (dated by TCRdb to 2018 to 2020). The library was prepared using the immunoSEQ multiplex PCR assay. Not all clones reach the TCRdb copy of this immuneACCESS table, which keeps in-frame sequences only. Checked studies attribute under half of the gap to unresolved V genes and leave the rest unexplained. The sample yields 120,000 to 150,000 clones; roughly 90% were counted once. The top ten clonotypes cover approximately 1.2% of the sample. The source material was PBMCs or T cells enriched from blood (not recorded which). The receptors shown here come from a woman in her 30s with acute COVID-19.

The chain couples TRBV3-1 (or the pseudogene TRBV3-2) to TRBJ2-7; 9 bases line up with TRBD2. Trimming took 5 bases from V and 4 from J; bases not matched to a gene: 9. The CDR3 has 15 residues. CDR1 and CDR2 from the germline V gene are LGHDT and YNNKEL (reference sequence). CDR3 loop: CASSDIRSGRYEQYF. The CDR3 DNA follows: TGTGCCAGCAGCGATATACGCAGCGGGAGGTACGAGCAGTACTTC.

The chain is built from TRBV7-8 and TRBJ1-3, with unresolved D. The CDR3 has 15 residues. V was cut by 3 bases and J by 2 bases, with 11 bases left in between. Looked up from germline, CDR1 is SGHVS and CDR2 is FQNEAQ. CDR3 residues: CASSFRSSAGNTIYF. CDR3 nucleotide sequence: TGTGCCAGCAGCTTTAGGAGCAGCGCTGGAAACACCATATATTTT.

J is TRBJ2-6 and V is TRBV6-6, with D hard to call. Trimming removed 5 bases from V and 4 bases from J, with 12 bases in between. Germline CDR1 reads MNHNY; CDR2 reads SVGAGI (reference sequence). There are 15 residues in the CDR3. The CDR3 sequence: CASSRYAAGANVLTF. The DNA for the CDR3 is TGTGCCAGCAGTCGTTATGCGGCCGGGGCCAACGTCCTGACTTTC.

The rearrangement uses TRBV28 and TRBJ2-1; 10 bases match TRBD2. Germline V gene sequence: CDR1 MDHEN, CDR2 SYDVKM. CDR3 length: 19 amino acids. The trim removed 4 bases at V and 0 bases at J, leaving 12 bases unmatched. CDR3 DNA: TGTGCCAGCAGTTCAGGGGGGCTGGCTAGCGGGAGCTCCTACAATGAGCAGTTCTTC. Translated, it gives CASSSGGLASGSSYNEQFF.

The V and J genes are TRBV7-6 and TRBJ1-1; maybe TRBD1 (5 bases). Germline V gives CDR1 SGHVS, CDR2 FNYEAQ. This CDR3 has 16 residues. Trimming took 1 base from V and 5 from J, leaving 17 bases between them. CDR3 coding DNA: TGTGCCAGCAGCTTAGTTTCAGTAGGGGAAGGGACTGAAGCTTTCTTT. The encoded protein is CASSLVSVGEGTEAFF.

The genes are TRBV9 and TRBJ2-3; 7 bases agree with TRBD2. The CDR3 has 15 amino acids. Germline CDR1 and CDR2: SGDLS and YYNGEE. With V trimmed by 0 bases and J by 0 bases, 1 base remained unmatched. CDR3 in DNA: TGTGCCAGCAGCGTAGAACTAGCGAGCACAGATACGCAGTATTTT. It yields the protein CASSVELASTDTQYF.

The chain has TRBV25-1 and TRBJ2-1, with TRBD2 matching over 7 bases. The CDR3 is made up of 14 amino acids. Germline lookup yields CDR1 MGHDK and CDR2 SYGVNS. V lost 2 bases and J lost 9; bases outside the gene matches: 7. CDR3 coding DNA: TGTGCCAGCAGTGAACCTAGCGCTAGCGGTGAGCAGTTCTTC. Its translation is CASSEPSASGEQFF.

The chain links TRBV2 to TRBJ2-5; perhaps TRBD2 as D (6 bases). Germline CDR1 reads SNHLY; CDR2 reads FYNNEI. Trimming removed 3 bases at V and 4 bases at J, with 15 bases between. The CDR3 totals 15 residues. The CDR3 sequence is CASSDPSRLGETQYF. CDR3 in DNA: TGTGCCAGCAGTGACCCCTCTCGACTAGGAGAGACCCAGTACTTC.

This chain connects TRBV5-4 to TRBJ2-2, with 10 bases matching TRBD2. After removal of 1 base from V and 4 bases from J, the junction contained 4 bases not matched to a gene. The germline gives CDR1 SGHNT, CDR2 YYREEE (reference sequence). This CDR3 contains 16 residues. The CDR3 DNA is TGTGCCAGCAGCTTGCTAGCGGGAGCGGTCACCGGGGAGCTGTTTTTT. Encoded protein: CASSLLAGAVTGELFF.

The chain has TRBV11-2 and TRBJ2-1, with D perhaps matching TRBD2 (7 bases). The CDR3 is made up of 15 amino acids. Germline V gene data show CDR1 as SGHAT and CDR2 as FQNNGV. Trimming pared 3 bases from V and 7 bases from J, leaving 16 bases between. The CDR3 sequence is CASSLTGGAGNEQFF. The CDR3 DNA is TGTGCCAGCAGCTTGACAGGCGGAGCGGGGAATGAGCAGTTCTTC.

The V and J genes are TRBV6-2 or TRBV6-3 and TRBJ1-5; no definite D call. This CDR3 is 16 amino acids long. The V and J ends lost 0 bases and 6 bases respectively, with 15 bases between them. Germline loops: CDR1 MNHEY, CDR2 SVGEGT. CDR3 region: CASSYSRVYTVQPQHF. CDR3 DNA: TGTGCCAGCAGTTACTCCCGAGTTTATACGGTTCAGCCCCAGCATTTT.

The chain recombines TRBV4-1 with TRBJ2-7, with D possibly TRBD1 on 5 matching bases. The germline gives CDR1 MGHRA, CDR2 YSYEKL. The CDR3 runs to 15 residues. The ends were cut back, 3 bases at V and 2 bases at J, with 14 bases in the middle. This CDR3 reads CASSQTRDSTYEQYF. DNA of the CDR3: TGCGCCAGCAGCCAGACCAGGGATTCTACCTACGAGCAGTACTTC.

J is TRBJ1-1 and V is TRBV28; D not certain. V was pared by 6 bases and J by 4 bases, with 15 bases between. Germline V gives CDR1 MDHEN, CDR2 SYDVKM. The CDR3 has 14 amino acids. CDR3 loop: CASRRNGVTTEAFF. DNA for the CDR3: TGTGCCAGCAGGCGGAACGGGGTGACCACTGAAGCTTTCTTT.

The chain links TRBV12-5 to TRBJ1-1, with no clear D. This CDR3 spans 13 amino acids. V lost 1 base and J lost 4, with 7 bases in between. Germline values: CDR1 LGHNT, CDR2 FRNRAP. CDR3 in amino acids: CASGLEPGTEAFF. In DNA form, the CDR3 reads TGTGCTAGTGGTTTGGAGCCGGGCACTGAAGCTTTCTTT. Supplemented by reference TRBV12-5 and TRBJ1-1, the full variable domain reads DARVTQTPRHKVTEMGQEVTMRCQPILGHNTVFWYRQTMMQGLELLAYFRNRAPLDDSGMPKDRFSAEMPDATLATLKIQPSEPRDSAVYFCASGLEPGTEAFFGQGTRLTVV.

This chain connects TRBV7-2 to TRBJ1-3; a possible D gene is TRBD1 (5 bases). The CDR3 runs to 16 residues. Germline V lookup: CDR1 SGHTA, CDR2 FQGNSA. V gave up 5 bases and J gave up 4 bases, with 18 bases separating them. CDR3 coding DNA: TGTGCCAGCAGCCCCGAGGTGGGGCGATCGGGAAACACCATATATTTT. Translating it yields CASSPEVGRSGNTIYF.

The chain joins TRBV19 to TRBJ2-1; D possibly corresponds to TRBD2 (6 bases). Trimming stripped 7 bases from V and 3 bases from J, with 16 bases between. Looked up from germline, CDR1 is LNHDA and CDR2 is SQIVND (reference sequence). The CDR3 has 15 amino acids. CDR3 in amino acids: CASTEGAWGYNEQFF. In nucleotides, the CDR3 is TGTGCCAGTACGGAGGGAGCTTGGGGCTACAATGAGCAGTTCTTC.

The rearrangement links TRBV18 to TRBJ2-5; a weak D match, TRBD1 (5 bases). The CDR3 has 15 amino acids. V lost 3 bases, J lost 7 bases, and 18 bases lay in between. CDR1 is KGHSH, CDR2 LQKENI, per germline. In DNA, the CDR3 is TGTGCCAGCTCACCGCTGGGCGATGGGGCCGGGACCCAGTACTTC. It codes for CASSPLGDGAGTQYF. The full variable domain, its missing parts supplied by reference TRBV18 and TRBJ2-5, is NAGVMQNPRHLVRRRGQEARLRCSPMKGHSHVYWYRQLPEEGLKFMVYLQKENIIDESGMPKERFSAEFPKEGPSILRIQQVVRGDSAAYFCASSPLGDGAGTQYFGPGTRLLVL.

V and J are TRBV3-1 (or the pseudogene TRBV3-2) and TRBJ1-5; 11 positions agree with TRBD1. CDR1 LGHDT and CDR2 YNNKEL come from the germline V gene (reference sequence). V shed 6 bases, J shed 5 bases, and the junction held 3 bases outside the gene matches. The CDR3 has 14 residues. Here the CDR3 DNA reads TGTGCCAGCAGACCGGACAGGGGGCATCAGCCCCAGCATTTT. Amino acids: CASRPDRGHQPQHF.

The V call is TRBV30, the J call TRBJ1-4; 7 bases line up with TRBD1. CDR3 size: 12 residues. The J segment lost 11 bases and the V segment lost 3 bases, leaving 6 bases of the junction unmatched. Germline V gene sequence: CDR1 GTSNPN, CDR2 SVGIG (reference sequence). The CDR3 nucleotides read TGTGCCTGGAGCCGGGACAGCGAGAAACTGTTTTTT. Protein sequence: CAWSRDSEKLFF.

This chain links TRBV24-1 with TRBJ2-2; a weak D match, TRBD2 (6 bases). Germline CDR1 KGHDR, CDR2 SFDVKD. Trimming took 3 bases from V and 6 from J, leaving 16 bases between them. The CDR3 is 16 amino acids. The CDR3 nucleotides read TGTGCCACCAGTGATCCCGGGAGCCTCGCATCCGGGGAGCTGTTTTTT. This sequence encodes CATSDPGSLASGELFF.

The gene calls are TRBV5-4 and TRBJ2-3, with TRBD2 matching over 8 bases. The CDR3 spans 14 residues. V shed 1 base and J 5 bases; nucleotides not matched to a gene: 3. Germline V gene lookup returns CDR1 SGHNT and CDR2 YYREEE (reference sequence). The DNA of the CDR3 is TGTGCCAGCAGCTTGCCCACTAGCGGAGATACGCAGTATTTT. Protein sequence: CASSLPTSGDTQYF.

This chain connects TRBV2 to TRBJ1-1, with D possibly TRBD1 on 6 matching bases. Germline V gene sequence: CDR1 SNHLY, CDR2 FYNNEI. The V and J ends lost 6 bases and 4 bases respectively, with 18 bases between them. This CDR3 is built from 15 residues. CDR3 sequence (DNA): TGTGCCAGCAGGACGACAGGTTGGGAGGGCACTGAAGCTTTCTTT. It codes for CASRTTGWEGTEAFF.